What follows describes a single T cell receptor (beta chain). No antigen is known for it. The CDR3 sequence is 15 residues long. Germline V CDR1 and CDR2: SEHNR, FQNEAQ (reference sequence). Losses at the gene ends were 5 bases for V and 4 bases for J; bases not matched to a gene: 8. This record comes from a study of shared clonotypes between healthy human individuals. Study outcomes and limitations: It was anticipated that sequencing depth would influence how many clonotypes donors shared.

Several immunoSEQ 96-well plates shared each subset's DNA, each plate a replicate. Sorted-subset replicate PCRs used 150 to 200 ng of genomic DNA. This amount corresponded to 30,000 to 35,000 T cell genomes. This table comes from immunoSEQ multiplex PCR, and its TCRdb copy is limited to in-frame clones, with some not included. Among 1.5 million to 2.5 million clones listed, about 95% were seen once. Naive CD8 cells comprised CD45RO-negative, CCR7-positively selected cells, excluding terminally differentiated effector memory CD45RA+ cells. The rearrangement joins TRBV7-9 to TRBJ2-3; 8 bases map to TRBD2. This clonotype was obtained from a young man in good health. Input material: naive CD8+ T cells sorted from blood. This chain's CDR3 is CASSPNRGGPDTQYF. The DNA of the CDR3 is TGTGCCAGCAGCCCAAACCGGGGGGGGCCAGATACGCAGTATTTT.